Listed below are T cell receptor beta chains from one sample, sequenced in a study of T cell responses to AZD1222 COVID-19 vaccine. Clones were read by immunoSEQ multiplex PCR, and TCRdb kept only the in-frame ones, dropping some. The profile covers 200,000 or so clones, with approximately 95% appearing a single time and about 1% taken by the ten largest. Material: peripheral blood, obtained 28 days after the second AZD1222 dose. These receptor sequences come from an adult who received the AZD1222 COVID-19 vaccine. Each CDR3 is given with its conserved first and last residue. A D gene is named only where the DNA matches it firmly. Size is omitted from some rows. Given values are once, few, many or a class for expanded clones.

.	TRBD2	TRBJ2-1	TRBV28	CASSSGGGTEQFF	TGTGCCAGCAGTTCCGGGGGGGGCACTGAGCAGTTCTTC
.	TRBD2	TRBJ2-7	TRBV19	CASSTGGKGYEQYF	TGTGCCAGTAGTACCGGGGGGAAGGGTTACGAGCAGTACTTC
.	.	TRBJ2-7	TRBV3-1/TRBV3-2	CASSRDTREQYF	TGTGCCAGCAGCCGAGACACGCGCGAGCAGTACTTC
.	.	TRBJ2-5	TRBV12-3/TRBV12-4	CASSRTAQETQYF	TGTGCCAGCAGCCGGACTGCTCAAGAGACCCAGTACTTC
.	TRBD1	TRBJ1-2	TRBV28	CASSSGQGTYGYTF	TGTGCCAGCAGTTCCGGACAGGGGACCTATGGCTACACCTTC
.	.	TRBJ1-1	TRBV10-3	CAISENEGWAEAFF	TGTGCCATCAGTGAGAATGAGGGGTGGGCTGAAGCTTTCTTT
.	.	TRBJ1-2	TRBV5-1	CASSLDDRNGYTF	TGCGCCAGCAGCTTGGATGACAGAAATGGCTACACCTTC
.	.	TRBJ2-7	TRBV12-3/TRBV12-4	CASSSNLYEQYF	TGTGCCAGCAGCTCCAACCTCTACGAGCAGTACTTC
.	.	TRBJ1-6	TRBV3-1/TRBV3-2	CASSQDTYSRSPLHF	TGTGCCAGCAGCCAAGATACCTACAGCAGGTCACCCCTCCACTTT
once	.	TRBJ1-4	TRBV19	CASSITQSNEKLFF	TGTGCCAGTAGTATTACCCAGTCTAATGAAAAACTGTTTTTT
.	.	TRBJ2-7	TRBV29-1	CSVRAVTGDEQYF	TGCAGCGTGCGGGCGGTTACGGGTGACGAGCAGTACTTC
.	.	TRBJ1-1	TRBV6-1	CASSEGVDIEAFF	TGTGCCAGCAGTGAAGGAGTGGATATTGAAGCTTTCTTT
.	.	TRBJ1-4	TRBV9	CASSVADEGKLFF	TGTGCCAGCAGCGTAGCGGACGAGGGAAAACTGTTTTTT
.	TRBD1	TRBJ1-2	TRBV27	CASSLQGAGGYTF	TGTGCCAGCAGTTTACAGGGGGCGGGAGGCTACACCTTC
few	TRBD1	TRBJ1-2	TRBV14	CASSQVDRQGIGYTF	TGTGCCAGCAGCCAAGTGGATAGACAGGGAATCGGCTACACCTTC
.	TRBD1	TRBJ1-6	TRBV4-3	CASSQEGGGDRTNSPLHF	TGCGCCAGCAGCCAAGAAGGAGGGGGGGACAGGACCAATTCACCCCTCCACTTT
.	TRBD1	TRBJ2-7	TRBV7-2	CASGLQGLSYEQYF	TGTGCCAGCGGTTTACAGGGGTTGAGCTACGAGCAGTACTTC
few	.	TRBJ1-2	TRBV14	CASSQGPYGYTF	TGTGCCAGCAGCCAGGGACCCTATGGCTACACCTTC
.	.	TRBJ2-1	TRBV7-9	CASSSPAHNEQFF	TGTGCCAGCAGCTCCCCGGCCCACAATGAGCAGTTCTTC
once	.	TRBJ2-3	TRBV7-3	CASSLKGDGAADTQYF	TGTGCCAGCAGTCTTAAGGGCGACGGGGCGGCAGATACGCAGTATTTT
.	.	TRBJ1-2	TRBV18	CASSPWPGDGYTF	TGTGCCAGCTCACCCTGGCCAGGGGACGGCTACACCTTC
.	.	TRBJ1-4	TRBV7-9	CASSLEVEGKLFF	TGTGCCAGCAGCTTAGAGGTAGAGGGAAAACTGTTTTTT